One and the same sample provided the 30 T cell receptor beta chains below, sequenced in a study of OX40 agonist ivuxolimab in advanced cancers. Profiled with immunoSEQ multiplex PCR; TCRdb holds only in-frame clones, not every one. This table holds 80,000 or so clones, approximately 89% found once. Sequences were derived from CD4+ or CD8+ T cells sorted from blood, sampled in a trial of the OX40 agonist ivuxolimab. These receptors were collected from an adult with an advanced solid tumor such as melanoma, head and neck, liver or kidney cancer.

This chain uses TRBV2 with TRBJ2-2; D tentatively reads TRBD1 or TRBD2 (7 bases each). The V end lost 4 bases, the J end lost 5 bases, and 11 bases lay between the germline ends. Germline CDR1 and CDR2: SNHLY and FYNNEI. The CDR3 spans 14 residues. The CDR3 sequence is CASSVQGGTGELFF. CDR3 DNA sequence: TGTGCCAGCAGTGTGCAGGGGGGGACCGGGGAGCTGTTTTTT.

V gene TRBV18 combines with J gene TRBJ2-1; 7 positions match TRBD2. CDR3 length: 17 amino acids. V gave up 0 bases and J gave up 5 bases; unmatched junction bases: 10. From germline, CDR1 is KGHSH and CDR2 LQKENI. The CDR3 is CASSPPGSGGRNNEQFF. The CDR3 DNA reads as TGTGCCAGCTCACCACCGGGATCGGGGGGACGGAACAATGAGCAGTTCTTC.

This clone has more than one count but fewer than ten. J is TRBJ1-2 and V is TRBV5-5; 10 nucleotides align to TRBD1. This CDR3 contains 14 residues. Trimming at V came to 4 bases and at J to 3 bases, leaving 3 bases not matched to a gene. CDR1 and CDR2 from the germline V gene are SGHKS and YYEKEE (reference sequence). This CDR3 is CASSRGTGDYGYTF. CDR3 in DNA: TGTGCCAGCAGCCGGGGGACAGGGGACTATGGCTACACCTTC.

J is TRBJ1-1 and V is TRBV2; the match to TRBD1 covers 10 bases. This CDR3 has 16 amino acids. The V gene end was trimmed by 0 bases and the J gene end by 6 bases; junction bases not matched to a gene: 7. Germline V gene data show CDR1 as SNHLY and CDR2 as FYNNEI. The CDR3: CASSEAGGQGLSEAFF. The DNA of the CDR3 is TGTGCCAGCAGTGAAGCGGGGGGACAGGGGCTGTCTGAAGCTTTCTTT.

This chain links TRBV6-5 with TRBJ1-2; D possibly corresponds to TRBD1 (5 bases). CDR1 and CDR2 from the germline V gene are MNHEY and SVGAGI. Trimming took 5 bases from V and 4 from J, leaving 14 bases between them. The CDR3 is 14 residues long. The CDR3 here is CASSEGEGVYGYTF. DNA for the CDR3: TGTGCCAGCAGTGAAGGAGAAGGGGTCTATGGCTACACCTTC.

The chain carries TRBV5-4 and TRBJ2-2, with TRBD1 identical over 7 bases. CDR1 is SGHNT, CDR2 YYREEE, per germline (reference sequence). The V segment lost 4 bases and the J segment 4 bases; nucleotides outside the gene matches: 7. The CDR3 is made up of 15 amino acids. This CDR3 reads CASSRTGFVTGELFF. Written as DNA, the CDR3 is TGTGCCAGCAGCCGGACAGGTTTTGTCACCGGGGAGCTGTTTTTT.

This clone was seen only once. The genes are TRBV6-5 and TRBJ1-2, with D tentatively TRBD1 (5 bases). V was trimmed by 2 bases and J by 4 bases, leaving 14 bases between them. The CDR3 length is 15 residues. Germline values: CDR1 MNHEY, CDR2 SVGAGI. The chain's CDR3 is CASSYPIPGGYGYTF. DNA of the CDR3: TGTGCCAGCAGTTACCCAATTCCGGGGGGCTATGGCTACACCTTC.

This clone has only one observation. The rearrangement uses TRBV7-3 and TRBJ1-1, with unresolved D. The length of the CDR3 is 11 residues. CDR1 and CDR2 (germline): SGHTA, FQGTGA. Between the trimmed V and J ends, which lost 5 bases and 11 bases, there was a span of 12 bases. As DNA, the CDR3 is TGTGCCAGCAGCGACTTAGTTCAGGCTTTCTTT. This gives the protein CASSDLVQAFF.

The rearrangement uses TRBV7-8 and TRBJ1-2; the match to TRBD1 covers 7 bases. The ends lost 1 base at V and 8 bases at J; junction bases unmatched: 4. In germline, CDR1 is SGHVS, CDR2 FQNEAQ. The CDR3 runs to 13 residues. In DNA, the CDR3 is TGTGCCAGCAGCTTAGTTCGGGACAGAGGCTACACCTTC. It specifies CASSLVRDRGYTF.

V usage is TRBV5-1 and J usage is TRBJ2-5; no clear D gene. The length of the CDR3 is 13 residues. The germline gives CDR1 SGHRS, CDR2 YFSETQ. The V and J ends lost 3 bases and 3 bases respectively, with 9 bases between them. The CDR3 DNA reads TGCGCCAGCAGCTCAAATATCAAAGAGACCCAGTACTTC. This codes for CASSSNIKETQYF. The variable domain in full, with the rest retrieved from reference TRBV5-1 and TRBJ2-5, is KAGVTQTPRYLIKTRGQQVTLSCSPISGHRSVSWYQQTPGQGLQFLFEYFSETQRNKGNFPGRFSGRQFSNSRSEMNVSTLELGDSALYLCASSSNIKETQYFGPGTRLLVL.

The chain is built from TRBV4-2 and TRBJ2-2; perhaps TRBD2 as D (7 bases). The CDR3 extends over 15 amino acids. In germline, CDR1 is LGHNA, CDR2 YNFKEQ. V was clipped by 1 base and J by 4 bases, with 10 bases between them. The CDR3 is CASSQGGGGTGELFF. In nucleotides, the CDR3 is TGTGCCAGCAGCCAAGGGGGAGGGGGCACCGGGGAGCTGTTTTTT.

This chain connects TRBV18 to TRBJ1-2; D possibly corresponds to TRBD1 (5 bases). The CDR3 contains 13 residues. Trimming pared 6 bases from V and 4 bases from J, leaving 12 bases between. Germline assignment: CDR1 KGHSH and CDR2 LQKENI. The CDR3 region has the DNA TGTGCCAGCTCGCTAGGGGAGGGCTATGGCTACACCTTC. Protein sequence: CASSLGEGYGYTF.

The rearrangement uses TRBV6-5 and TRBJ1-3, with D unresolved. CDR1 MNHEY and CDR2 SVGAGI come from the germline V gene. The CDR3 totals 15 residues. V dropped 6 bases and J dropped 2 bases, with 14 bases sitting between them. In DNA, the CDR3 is TGTGCCAGCAGGTCCCGGTGGAGGGCTGGAAACACCATATATTTT. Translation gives CASRSRWRAGNTIYF.

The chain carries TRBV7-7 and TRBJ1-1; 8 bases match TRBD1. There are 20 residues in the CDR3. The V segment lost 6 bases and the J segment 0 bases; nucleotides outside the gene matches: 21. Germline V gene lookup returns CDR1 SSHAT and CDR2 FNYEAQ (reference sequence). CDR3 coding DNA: TGTGCCAGCAGTTCTTGGGGGCCTACCGGGACAGGTACACTGAACACTGAAGCTTTCTTT. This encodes CASSSWGPTGTGTLNTEAFF.

CDR3 DNA sequence: TGTGCCAGCAGCATCACTAGCGGGGGTGCAGATACGCAGTATTTT. This codes for CASSITSGGADTQYF. The rearrangement uses TRBV7-2 and TRBJ2-3, with TRBD2 identical over 11 bases. With 5 bases clipped from V and 4 bases from J, the junction kept 5 bases outside the gene matches. Germline CDR1 reads SGHTA; CDR2 reads FQGNSA. This CDR3 is built from 15 residues.

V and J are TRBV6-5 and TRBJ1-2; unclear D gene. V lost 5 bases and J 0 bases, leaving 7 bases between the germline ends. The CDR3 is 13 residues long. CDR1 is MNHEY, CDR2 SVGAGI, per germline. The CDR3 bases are TGTGCCAGCAGTACCTATACTAACTATGGCTACACCTTC. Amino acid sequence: CASSTYTNYGYTF.

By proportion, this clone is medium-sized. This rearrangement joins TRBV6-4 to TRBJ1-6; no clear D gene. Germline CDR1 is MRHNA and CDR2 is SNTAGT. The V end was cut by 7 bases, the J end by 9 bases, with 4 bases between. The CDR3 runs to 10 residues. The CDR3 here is CASTRSPLHF. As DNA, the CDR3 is TGTGCCAGCACTCGTTCACCCCTCCACTTT.

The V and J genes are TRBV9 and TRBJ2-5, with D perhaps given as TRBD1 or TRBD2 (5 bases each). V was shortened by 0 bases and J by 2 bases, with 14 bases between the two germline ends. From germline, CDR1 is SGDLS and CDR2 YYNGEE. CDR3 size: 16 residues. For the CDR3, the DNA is TGTGCCAGCAGCGTAGACCCTAAGGGACCGCAAGAGACCCAGTACTTC. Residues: CASSVDPKGPQETQYF.

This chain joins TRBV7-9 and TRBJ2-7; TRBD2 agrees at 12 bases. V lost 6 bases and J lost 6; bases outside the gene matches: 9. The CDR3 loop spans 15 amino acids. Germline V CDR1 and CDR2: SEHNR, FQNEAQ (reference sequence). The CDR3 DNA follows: TGTGCCAGCAGTCATCTAGCGGGGGGGCTAGTCGAGCAGTACTTC. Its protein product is CASSHLAGGLVEQYF. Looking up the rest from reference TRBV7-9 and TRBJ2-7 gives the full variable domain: DTGVSQNPRHKITKRGQNVTFRCDPISEHNRLYWYRQTLGQGPEFLTYFQNEAQLEKSRLLSDRFSAERPKGSFSTLEIQRTEQGDSAMYLCASSHLAGGLVEQYFGPGTRLTVT.

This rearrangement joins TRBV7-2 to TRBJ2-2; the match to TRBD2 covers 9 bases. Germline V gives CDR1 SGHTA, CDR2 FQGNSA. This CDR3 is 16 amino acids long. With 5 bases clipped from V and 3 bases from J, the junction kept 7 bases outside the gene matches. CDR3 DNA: TGTGCCAGCAGCGATCCGGCGGGGGGGTACACCGGGGAGCTGTTTTTT. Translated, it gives CASSDPAGGYTGELFF.

The CDR3 DNA reads as TGTGCCAGCAGCCGCCTTACTAGCCCCCAGGGAGAGACCCAGTACTTC. Protein: CASSRLTSPQGETQYF. V is TRBV5-4 and J is TRBJ2-5; D may be TRBD2 (6 bases). The CDR3 loop spans 16 amino acids. With 4 bases removed from V and 4 bases from J, the gap between germline ends came to 20 bases. Germline CDR1 reads SGHNT; CDR2 reads YYREEE (reference sequence).

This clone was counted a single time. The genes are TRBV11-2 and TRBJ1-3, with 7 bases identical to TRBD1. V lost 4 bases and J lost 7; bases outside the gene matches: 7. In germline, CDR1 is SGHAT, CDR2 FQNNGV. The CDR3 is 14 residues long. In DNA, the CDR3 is TGTGCCAGCAGCTCACGACAGGGTTGGAACACCATATATTTT. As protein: CASSSRQGWNTIYF. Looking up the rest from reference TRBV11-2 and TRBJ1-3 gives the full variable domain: EAGVAQSPRYKIIEKRQSVAFWCNPISGHATLYWYQQILGQGPKLLIQFQNNGVVDDSQLPKDRFSAERLKGVDSTLKIQPAKLEDSAVYLCASSSRQGWNTIYFGEGSWLTVV.

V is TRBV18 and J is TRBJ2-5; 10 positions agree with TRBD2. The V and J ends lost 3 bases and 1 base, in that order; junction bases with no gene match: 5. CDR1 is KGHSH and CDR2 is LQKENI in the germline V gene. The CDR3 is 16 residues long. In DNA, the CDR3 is TGTGCCAGCTCACCCTTCACTAGCGGGATCCAAGAGACCCAGTACTTC. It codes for CASSPFTSGIQETQYF.

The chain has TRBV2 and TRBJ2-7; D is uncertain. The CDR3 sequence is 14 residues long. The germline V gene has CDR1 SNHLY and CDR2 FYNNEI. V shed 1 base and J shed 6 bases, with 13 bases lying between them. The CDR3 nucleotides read TGTGCCAGCAGTGAAGACAGTGCTTACTCCGAGCAGTACTTC. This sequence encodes CASSEDSAYSEQYF. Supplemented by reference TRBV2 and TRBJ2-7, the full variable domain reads EPEVTQTPSHQVTQMGQEVILRCVPISNHLYFYWYRQILGQKVEFLVSFYNNEISEKSEIFDDQFSVERPDGSNFTLKIRSTKLEDSAMYFCASSEDSAYSEQYFGPGTRLTVT.

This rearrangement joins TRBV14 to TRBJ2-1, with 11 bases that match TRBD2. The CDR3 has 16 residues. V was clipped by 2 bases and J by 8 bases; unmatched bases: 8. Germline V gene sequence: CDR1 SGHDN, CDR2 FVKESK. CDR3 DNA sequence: TGTGCCAGCAGCCAACTTACTAGCGGGAGATTCGATGAGCAGTTCTTC. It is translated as CASSQLTSGRFDEQFF.

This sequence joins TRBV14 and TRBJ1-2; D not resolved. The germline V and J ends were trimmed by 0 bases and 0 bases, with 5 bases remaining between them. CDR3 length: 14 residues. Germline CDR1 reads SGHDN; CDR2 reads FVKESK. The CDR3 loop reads CASSQDRTNYGYTF. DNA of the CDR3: TGTGCCAGCAGCCAAGATCGCACTAACTATGGCTACACCTTC.

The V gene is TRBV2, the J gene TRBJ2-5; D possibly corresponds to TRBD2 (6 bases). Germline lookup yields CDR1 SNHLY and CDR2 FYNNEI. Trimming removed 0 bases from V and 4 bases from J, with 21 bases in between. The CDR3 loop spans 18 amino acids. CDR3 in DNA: TGTGCCAGCAGTGAAGCGCTTCTGGCACATCGGCGGGGAGAGACCCAGTACTTC. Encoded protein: CASSEALLAHRRGETQYF.

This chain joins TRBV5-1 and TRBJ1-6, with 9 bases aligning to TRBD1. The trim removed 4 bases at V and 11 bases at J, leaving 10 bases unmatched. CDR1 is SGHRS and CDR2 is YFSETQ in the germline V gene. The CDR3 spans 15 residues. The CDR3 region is CASSPGQGEETPLHF. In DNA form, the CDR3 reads TGCGCCAGCAGCCCGGGACAGGGTGAAGAGACACCCCTCCACTTT.

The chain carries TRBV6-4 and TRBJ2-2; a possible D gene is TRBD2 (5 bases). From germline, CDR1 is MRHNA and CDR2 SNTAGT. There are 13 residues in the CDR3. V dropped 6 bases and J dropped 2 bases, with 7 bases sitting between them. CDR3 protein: CASSRENTGELFF. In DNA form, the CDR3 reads TGTGCCAGCAGCCGGGAAAACACCGGGGAGCTGTTTTTT.

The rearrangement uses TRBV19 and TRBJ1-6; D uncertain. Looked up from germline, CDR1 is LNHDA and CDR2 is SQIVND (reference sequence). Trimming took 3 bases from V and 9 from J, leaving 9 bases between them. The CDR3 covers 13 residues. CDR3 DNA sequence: TGTGCCAGTAGTATCGGGGAGGGTTCACCCCTCCACTTT. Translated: CASSIGEGSPLHF.